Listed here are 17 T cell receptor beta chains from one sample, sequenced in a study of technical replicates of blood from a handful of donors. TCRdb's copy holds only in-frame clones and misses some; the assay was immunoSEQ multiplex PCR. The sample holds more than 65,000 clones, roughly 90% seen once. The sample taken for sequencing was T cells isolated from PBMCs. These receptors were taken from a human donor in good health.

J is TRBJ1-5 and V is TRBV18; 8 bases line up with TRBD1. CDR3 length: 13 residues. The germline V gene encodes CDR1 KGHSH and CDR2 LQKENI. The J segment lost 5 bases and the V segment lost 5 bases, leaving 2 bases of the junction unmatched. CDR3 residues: CASSADRDQPQHF. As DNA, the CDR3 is TGTGCCAGCTCAGCGGACAGGGATCAGCCCCAGCATTTT.

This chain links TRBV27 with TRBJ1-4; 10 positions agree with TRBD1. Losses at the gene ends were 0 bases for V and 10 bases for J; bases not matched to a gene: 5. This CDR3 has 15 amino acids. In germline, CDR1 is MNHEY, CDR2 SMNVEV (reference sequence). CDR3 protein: CASSLSGTGAVKLFF. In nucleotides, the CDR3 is TGTGCCAGCAGTTTATCCGGGACAGGGGCGGTAAAACTGTTTTTT.

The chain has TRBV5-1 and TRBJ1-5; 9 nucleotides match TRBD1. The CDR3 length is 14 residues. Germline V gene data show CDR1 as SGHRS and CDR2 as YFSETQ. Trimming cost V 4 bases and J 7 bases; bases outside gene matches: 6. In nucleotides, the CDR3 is TGCGCCAGCAGCGAGGGACAGGGAGGCCAGCCCCAGCATTTT. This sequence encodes CASSEGQGGQPQHF. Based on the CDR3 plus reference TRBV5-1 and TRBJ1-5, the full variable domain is KAGVTQTPRYLIKTRGQQVTLSCSPISGHRSVSWYQQTPGQGLQFLFEYFSETQRNKGNFPGRFSGRQFSNSRSEMNVSTLELGDSALYLCASSEGQGGQPQHFGDGTRLSIL.

In DNA, the CDR3 is TGTGCCAGCAGCCCAGGTCCTACGACCCAGTACTTC. Translated, it gives CASSPGPTTQYF. The chain combines TRBV14 with TRBJ2-5; no reliable D call. V was cut by 4 bases and J by 7 bases, with 10 bases left in between. This CDR3 spans 12 amino acids. Per germline, CDR1 SGHDN and CDR2 FVKESK.

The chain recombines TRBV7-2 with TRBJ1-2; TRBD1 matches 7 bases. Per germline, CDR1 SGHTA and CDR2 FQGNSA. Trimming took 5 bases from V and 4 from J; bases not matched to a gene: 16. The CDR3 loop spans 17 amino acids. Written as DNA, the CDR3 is TGTGCCAGCAGCCCTAGTGTCGGGACAGCCTTATCCTATGGCTACACCTTC. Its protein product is CASSPSVGTALSYGYTF.

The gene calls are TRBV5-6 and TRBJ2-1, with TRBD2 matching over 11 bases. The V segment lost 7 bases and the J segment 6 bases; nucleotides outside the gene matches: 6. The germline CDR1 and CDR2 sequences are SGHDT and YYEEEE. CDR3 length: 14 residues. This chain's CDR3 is CASLTSGSPNEQFF. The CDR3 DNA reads TGTGCCAGCCTAACTAGCGGGAGCCCCAATGAGCAGTTCTTC.

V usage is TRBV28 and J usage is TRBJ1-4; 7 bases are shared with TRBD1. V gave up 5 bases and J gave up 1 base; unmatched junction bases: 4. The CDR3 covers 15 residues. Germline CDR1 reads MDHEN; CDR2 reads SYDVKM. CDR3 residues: CASSPTGKTNEKLFF. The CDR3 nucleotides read TGTGCCAGCAGTCCGACAGGGAAAACTAATGAAAAACTGTTTTTT.

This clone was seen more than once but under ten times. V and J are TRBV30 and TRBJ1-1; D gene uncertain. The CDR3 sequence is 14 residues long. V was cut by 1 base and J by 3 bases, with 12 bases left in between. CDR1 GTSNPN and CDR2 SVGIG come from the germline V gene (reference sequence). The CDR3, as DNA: TGTGCCTGGAGTGCCCTCGTCCTAGACACTGAAGCTTTCTTT. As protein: CAWSALVLDTEAFF.

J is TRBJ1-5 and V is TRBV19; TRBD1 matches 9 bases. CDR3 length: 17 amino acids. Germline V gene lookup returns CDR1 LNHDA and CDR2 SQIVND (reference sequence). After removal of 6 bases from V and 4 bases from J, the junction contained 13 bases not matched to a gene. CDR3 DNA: TGTGCCAGTAGCACCCCAGGGGGGACAGGGCCTAATCAGCCCCAGCATTTT. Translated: CASSTPGGTGPNQPQHF. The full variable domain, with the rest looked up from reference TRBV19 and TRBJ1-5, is DGGITQSPKYLFRKEGQNVTLSCEQNLNHDAMYWYRQDPGQGLRLIYYSQIVNDFQKGDIAEGYSVSREKKESFPLTVTSAQKNPTAFYLCASSTPGGTGPNQPQHFGDGTRLSIL.

The CDR3 nucleotides are TGCGCCAGCAGCCAAGAAGTAGGACTAGCGCTTGCGAACACCGGGGAGCTGTTTTTT. Protein sequence: CASSQEVGLALANTGELFF. The chain couples TRBV4-1 to TRBJ2-2; 9 nucleotides line up with TRBD2. CDR3 length: 19 residues. V dropped 0 bases and J dropped 0; count of bases not matched to a gene: 8. Germline lookup yields CDR1 MGHRA and CDR2 YSYEKL.

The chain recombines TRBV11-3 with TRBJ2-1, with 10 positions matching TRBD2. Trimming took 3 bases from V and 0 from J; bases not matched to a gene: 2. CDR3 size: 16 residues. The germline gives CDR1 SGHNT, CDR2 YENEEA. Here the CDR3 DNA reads TGTGCCAGCAGCTTCCCTAGCGGGAGCTCCTACAATGAGCAGTTCTTC. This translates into CASSFPSGSSYNEQFF.

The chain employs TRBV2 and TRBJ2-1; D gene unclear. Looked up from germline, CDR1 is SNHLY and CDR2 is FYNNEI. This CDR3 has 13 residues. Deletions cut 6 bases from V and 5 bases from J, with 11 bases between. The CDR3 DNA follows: TGTGCCAGCAGGGAGTTCGAGGACAATGAGCAGTTCTTC. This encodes CASREFEDNEQFF.

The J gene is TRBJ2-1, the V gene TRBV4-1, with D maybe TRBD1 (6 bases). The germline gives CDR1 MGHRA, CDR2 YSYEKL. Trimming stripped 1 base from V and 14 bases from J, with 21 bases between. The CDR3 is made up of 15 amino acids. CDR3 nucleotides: TGCGCCAGCAGCCAAGTTATCAGGGGATCGGACCCTAAGTTCTTC. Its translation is CASSQVIRGSDPKFF.

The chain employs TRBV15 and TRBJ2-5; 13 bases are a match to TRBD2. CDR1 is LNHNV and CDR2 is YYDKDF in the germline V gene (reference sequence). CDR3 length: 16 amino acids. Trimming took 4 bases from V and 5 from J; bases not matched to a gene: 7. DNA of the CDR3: TGTGCCACCAGCATTGGACTAGCGGGAGACATGGAGACCCAGTACTTC. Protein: CATSIGLAGDMETQYF.

As DNA, the CDR3 is TGCGCCAGCAGCTGGGGCAGGAGTGATATCACAGATACGCAGTATTTT. Residues: CASSWGRSDITDTQYF. This chain connects TRBV5-1 to TRBJ2-3, with D tentatively TRBD1 (5 bases). This CDR3 is 16 amino acids long. V was pared by 3 bases and J by 2 bases, with 16 bases between. Germline loops: CDR1 SGHRS, CDR2 YFSETQ.

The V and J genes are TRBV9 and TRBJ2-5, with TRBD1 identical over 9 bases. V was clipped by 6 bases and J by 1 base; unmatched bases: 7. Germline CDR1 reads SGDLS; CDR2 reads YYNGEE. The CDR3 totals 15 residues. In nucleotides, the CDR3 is TGTGCCAGCAACGGACAGGGGTATCTCCAAGAGACCCAGTACTTC. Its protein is CASNGQGYLQETQYF.

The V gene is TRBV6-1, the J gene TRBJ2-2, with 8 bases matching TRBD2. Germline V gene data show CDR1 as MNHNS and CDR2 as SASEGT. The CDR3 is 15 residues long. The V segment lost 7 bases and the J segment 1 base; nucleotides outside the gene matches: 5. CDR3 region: CASNESGGNTGELFF. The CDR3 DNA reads TGTGCCAGCAACGAAAGCGGGGGGAACACCGGGGAGCTGTTTTTT.